The 24 T cell receptor beta chains given below trace back to one sample, sequenced in a study of metastatic and nonmetastatic thyroid tumors. TCRdb re-processed the PCR reads through MiXCR. The sample holds 22,000 or so clones, less than 20% seen once. Patients were all untreated before their thyroid surgery. The sequenced material came from blood. The receptor source for this set is a female donor with papillary thyroid cancer or a benign thyroid nodule (not recorded which). Some clones in this sample may be carry-over from other donors' samples.

The table lists this clone with many counts. The genes are TRBV11-2 and TRBJ2-3; 7 bases are a match to TRBD2. With 1 base clipped from V and 1 base from J, the junction kept 5 bases outside the gene matches. This CDR3 spans 16 amino acids. From germline, CDR1 is SGHAT and CDR2 FQNNGV. Written as DNA, the CDR3 is TGTGCCAGCAGCTTAGGGGCGGGAGTTGGCACAGATACGCAGTATTTT. Translation gives CASSLGAGVGTDTQYF.

This clone came up many times. The chain is built from TRBV6-6 and TRBJ1-1; no clear D gene. Trimming took 3 bases from V and 4 from J, leaving 18 bases between them. Germline lookup yields CDR1 MNHNY and CDR2 SVGAGI (reference sequence). The CDR3 loop spans 16 amino acids. CDR3 residues: CASSYFEKGPGTEAFF. CDR3 nucleotides: TGTGCCAGCAGTTATTTTGAAAAAGGGCCCGGCACTGAAGCTTTCTTT.

This clone was found a few times. One junction end disagrees with the germline gene, perhaps due to a read error. The chain couples TRBV27 to TRBJ2-7; no firm D call. This CDR3 is 14 amino acids long. Germline lookup yields CDR1 MNHEY and CDR2 SMNVEV (reference sequence). Here the CDR3 DNA reads TGTGCCAGCATTCCCCACATTAAACCCTACCAGCAGTACTTC. Protein sequence: CASIPHIKPYQQYF.

This clone was counted ten times or more. The chain couples TRBV4-2 to TRBJ2-2; possible D gene TRBD2, 5 bases. Germline lookup yields CDR1 LGHNA and CDR2 YNFKEQ. With 3 bases removed from V and 0 bases from J, the gap between germline ends came to 8 bases. CDR3 length: 15 residues. The CDR3 loop reads CASSQEDSNTGELFF. The DNA for the CDR3 is TGTGCCAGCAGCCAGGAGGACTCGAACACCGGGGAGCTGTTTTTT.

This clone was picked up many times. A much larger clone lies one base from this, so it may be a read error. The J gene is TRBJ1-3, the V gene TRBV6-1; D unclear. The CDR3 sequence is 14 residues long. The germline V gene encodes CDR1 MNHNS and CDR2 SASEGT. In DNA form, the CDR3 reads TGTGCCAGCAGTCCCATATCGGATGGAAACACCGTATATTTT. Amino acids: CASSPISDGNTVYF.

There are many counts of this clone. V and J are TRBV7-3 and TRBJ2-2; perhaps TRBD1 as D (5 bases). Trimming took off 5 bases at V and 1 base at J, with 11 bases between the two ends. Per germline, CDR1 SGHTA and CDR2 FQGTGA. The CDR3 extends over 15 amino acids. Here the CDR3 reads CASSPTGQNTGELFF. Written as DNA, the CDR3 is TGTGCCAGCAGCCCCACCGGACAGAACACCGGGGAGCTGTTTTTT.

This clone was detected ten times or more. The gene calls are TRBV24-1 and TRBJ2-5; the D gene could be TRBD1 or TRBD2 (5 bases each). The CDR3 is 15 residues long. Germline CDR1 is KGHDR and CDR2 is SFDVKD. Trimming removed 4 bases at V and 3 bases at J, with 14 bases between. For the CDR3, the DNA is TGTGCCACCAGTGACCCCGGGACGGACAAAGAGACCCAGTACTTC. It encodes CATSDPGTDKETQYF.

This clone was detected many times. For the CDR3, the DNA is TGCGCCAGCAGTTACCCTCGGACAGTAACAAGTTTTCCGGAATACTACGAGCAGTACTTC. The encoded protein is CASSYPRTVTSFPEYYEQYF. This chain links TRBV5-1 with TRBJ2-7; tentatively, D is TRBD1 (6 bases). The germline V gene encodes CDR1 SGHRS and CDR2 YFSETQ. V lost 5 bases to trimming and J lost 3 bases, with 33 bases between them. CDR3 length equals 20 residues.

The CDR3: CASSLGRRNTEAFF. The CDR3 DNA reads as TGCGCCAGCAGCTTGGGCAGGCGGAACACTGAAGCTTTCTTT. The V gene is TRBV5-1, the J gene TRBJ1-1; no clear D. Germline V gene data show CDR1 as SGHRS and CDR2 as YFSETQ. Trimming removed 0 bases at V and 1 base at J, with 7 bases between. The CDR3 runs to 14 residues. Supplemented by reference TRBV5-1 and TRBJ1-1, the full variable domain reads KAGVTQTPRYLIKTRGQQVTLSCSPISGHRSVSWYQQTPGQGLQFLFEYFSETQRNKGNFPGRFSGRQFSNSRSEMNVSTLELGDSALYLCASSLGRRNTEAFFGQGTRLTVV.

This clone has ten or more counts. Here the CDR3 reads CSARQTKLTGELFF. CDR3 in DNA: TGCAGTGCTAGGCAGACCAAACTCACCGGGGAGCTGTTTTTT. V usage is TRBV20-1 and J usage is TRBJ2-2, with unresolved D. The CDR3 runs to 14 residues. The V end was cut by 3 bases, the J end by 4 bases, with 12 bases between. CDR1 and CDR2 (germline): DFQATT, SNEGSKA (reference sequence).

This clone has only one observation. Other DNA variants within this sample encode the same CDR3. This chain links TRBV9 with TRBJ2-5; tentative D call: TRBD2 (5 bases). The germline V and J ends were trimmed by 0 bases and 5 bases, with 23 bases remaining between them. CDR3 length equals 18 residues. Germline values: CDR1 SGDLS, CDR2 YYNGEE. CDR3 protein: CASSVGPSGGGVGETQYF. The CDR3 DNA reads TGTGCCAGCAGCGTAGGACCCAGCGGCGGTGGAGTTGGGGAGACCCAGTACTTC.

The chain recombines TRBV20-1 with TRBJ1-5, with TRBD1 identical over 7 bases. The germline V gene has CDR1 DFQATT and CDR2 SNEGSKA (reference sequence). Trimming at V came to 6 bases and at J to 12 bases, leaving 20 bases not matched to a gene. The CDR3 is made up of 15 amino acids. CDR3 amino acids: CSAIQGNGYNQNQHF. In DNA, the CDR3 is TGCAGTGCCATACAGGGGAACGGGTACAATCAGAACCAGCATTTT.

Many counts were recorded for this clone. The CDR3 DNA sequence: TGTGCCAGCAGTTTTAGCAGGGAGAGAAATGAGCAGTTCTTC. This codes for CASSFSRERNEQFF. The chain couples TRBV28 to TRBJ2-1; D possibly matches TRBD1 or TRBD2 (5 bases each). The CDR3 loop spans 14 amino acids. Deletions cut 3 bases from V and 7 bases from J, with 13 bases between. Germline V gene sequence: CDR1 MDHEN, CDR2 SYDVKM.

In this sample, this clone turned up a few times. The CDR3 nucleotides read TGTGCCAGTAGCCTCGCCAGCATACCTACCCACGAGCAGTACTTC. It yields the protein CASSLASIPTHEQYF. The chain carries TRBV19 and TRBJ2-7, with D hard to call. This CDR3 region has 15 residues. The V end was cut by 6 bases, the J end by 5 bases, with 20 bases between. CDR1 and CDR2 from the germline V gene are LNHDA and SQIVND (reference sequence).

This clone was seen many times. This chain uses TRBV29-1 with TRBJ1-3; tentative D call: TRBD1 (6 bases). V was clipped by 1 base and J by 2 bases, with 9 bases between them. CDR1 is SQVTM, CDR2 ANQGSEA, per germline. This CDR3 is built from 14 residues. In DNA, the CDR3 is TGCAGCGTTGAAGGTTACAGGGCTGGAAACACCATATATTTT. It encodes CSVEGYRAGNTIYF.

This clone was recorded a few times. The J gene is TRBJ2-7, the V gene TRBV28, with 8 bases that match TRBD2. With 6 bases clipped from V and 2 bases from J, the junction kept 9 bases outside the gene matches. This CDR3 has 15 amino acids. CDR1 MDHEN and CDR2 SYDVKM come from the germline V gene. The CDR3, as DNA: TGTGCCAGCAGCGTTGCAGCGGGAGAAGCCTACGAGCAGTACTTC. It translates to CASSVAAGEAYEQYF.

The chain carries TRBV2 and TRBJ1-1; D gene uncertain. Germline values: CDR1 SNHLY, CDR2 FYNNEI. V lost 11 bases and J 3 bases, leaving 7 bases between the germline ends. The CDR3 is 10 amino acids. The CDR3 reads CAVPDTEAFF. In DNA form, the CDR3 reads TGTGCCGTGCCGGACACTGAAGCTTTCTTT.

On this clone itself: This CDR3 fails to terminate in the conserved phenylalanine or tryptophan, so it likely reflects a read error. CDR3 bases: TGTGCCAGCAGTTTAGGAAACACCATATATTTG. This translates into CASSLGNTIYL. The V and J genes are TRBV28 and TRBJ1-3; D is unresolved. The V gene lost 2 bases and the J gene lost 4 bases, with 0 bases spanning the gap. CDR1 MDHEN and CDR2 SYDVKM come from the germline V gene. The CDR3 runs to 11 residues.

This clone was seen repeatedly, ten times or more. The V gene is TRBV7-2, the J gene TRBJ2-3, with TRBD2 identical over 13 bases. Germline V CDR1 and CDR2: SGHTA, FQGNSA. With 5 bases clipped from V and 5 bases from J, the junction kept 4 bases outside the gene matches. The CDR3 loop spans 15 amino acids. The CDR3 region is CASSPRLAGGDTQYF. As DNA, the CDR3 is TGTGCCAGCAGCCCCAGACTAGCGGGAGGAGATACGCAGTATTTT.

This clone appeared many times. This may be a read error, as it is one base from a much larger clone. The rearrangement uses TRBV28 and TRBJ2-7; 7 bases match TRBD1. The CDR3 has 13 residues. V trimming: 6 bases; J trimming: 3 bases; junction bases outside the gene matches: 5. CDR1 is MDHEN, CDR2 SYDVKM, per germline. CDR3 in DNA: TGTGCCAGCAGCAAAGGGGGCTTCTACGAGCAGTACTTC. Translation: CASSKGGFYEQYF.

This clone came up many times. The chain is built from TRBV7-3 and TRBJ1-6; the D gene is possibly TRBD1 (5 bases). Trimming removed 2 bases at V and 9 bases at J, with 8 bases between. The CDR3 is made up of 13 amino acids. The V gene's germline CDR1 is SGHTA and CDR2 FQGTGA. CDR3 DNA sequence: TGTGCCAGCAGCTTACAGGGCCGTTCACCCCTCCACTTT. This translates into CASSLQGRSPLHF.

V gene TRBV7-2 combines with J gene TRBJ2-7, with 7 bases identical to TRBD1. Germline values: CDR1 SGHTA, CDR2 FQGNSA. CDR3 length: 15 residues. After removal of 0 bases from V and 3 bases from J, the junction contained 5 bases not matched to a gene. The CDR3 loop is CASSLAGGAYYEQYF. CDR3 DNA sequence: TGTGCCAGCAGCTTAGCAGGGGGCGCATACTACGAGCAGTACTTC.

The chain links TRBV7-9 to TRBJ2-7, with D uncertain. The CDR3 extends over 13 amino acids. V was pared by 0 bases and J by 3 bases, with 6 bases between. Germline V gene data show CDR1 as SEHNR and CDR2 as FQNEAQ (reference sequence). CDR3 in amino acids: CASSLADLYEQYF. The CDR3 DNA is TGTGCCAGCAGCTTAGCGGACCTCTACGAGCAGTACTTC.

This clone was observed a single time. The V call is TRBV5-5, the J call TRBJ2-7; the D is unclear. Trimming cost V 0 bases and J 12 bases, with 22 bases left between them. This CDR3 contains 15 residues. Germline CDR1 reads SGHKS; CDR2 reads YYEKEE (reference sequence). The DNA of the CDR3 is TGTGCCAGCAGCTTGGAGGTCGGGTCATGCCGGCCGGGGTACTTC. Translating it yields CASSLEVGSCRPGYF. Full variable domain (rest looked up from reference TRBV5-5 and TRBJ2-7): DAGVTQSPTHLIKTRGQQVTLRCSPISGHKSVSWYQQVLGQGPQFIFQYYEKEERGRGNFPDRFSARQFPNYSSELNVNALLLGDSALYLCASSLEVGSCRPGYFGPGTRLTVT.